The clone carrying this TCR beta chain was detected only a few times. Its target is not known. This sample is drawn from a study of CD8+CD57+ T cells in acquired aplastic anemia. Study information: Sorted CD4+ and CD8+ cell DNA averaged roughly 3.2 ug. Healthy CD8+ samples averaged approximately 11 million reads.

Whole-study results and caveats: In common between the patients and the controls were approximately 28 CD8+ CDR3 sequences. Patients and controls had CD8+ Simpson's diversity values that were not significantly distinct.

The ends lost 1 base at V and 3 bases at J; junction bases unmatched: 3. Germline V gene data show CDR1 as SEHNR and CDR2 as FQNEAQ (reference sequence). This CDR3 comprises 15 residues. Genomic DNA constituted the template upon which TCR beta VDJ and CDR3 profiling was performed. Each CDR3 protein gets one entry after TCRdb re-called the reads with MiXCR. The repertoire holds some 190,000 distinct CDR3 sequences, with approximately 46% as singletons. The V and J genes are TRBV7-9 and TRBJ1-2, with 9 bases matching TRBD1. The TCR originated in a human donor in good health. Sequencing was performed on sorted CD4+, CD8+, or CD8+CD57+ T cells (not recorded which) from PBMCs. The CDR3 protein is CASSLGGQGHYGYTF. The CDR3 DNA reads as TGTGCCAGCAGCTTAGGGGGACAGGGTCACTATGGCTACACCTTC.